Presented here are 8 T cell receptor beta chains from one specimen sequenced in a study of cytomegalovirus exposure and HLA in healthy donors. Both 60 Vbeta primers and 13 Jbeta primers went into the PCR. The table came from immunoSEQ multiplex PCR; TCRdb's copy has only in-frame clones and leaves some out. This table has roughly 100,000 clones, about 80% appearing once. Source material: PBMCs. These TCRs come from a male donor in good health and CMV-seropositive.

V and J are TRBV5-6 and TRBJ2-5; 9 nucleotides align to TRBD2. Trimming cost V 0 bases and J 5 bases; bases outside gene matches: 11. The V gene's germline CDR1 is SGHDT and CDR2 YYEEEE. This CDR3 has 17 amino acids. The CDR3: CASSLALRTSESETQYF. For the CDR3, the DNA is TGTGCCAGCAGCTTGGCGCTAAGGACTAGCGAGTCGGAGACCCAGTACTTC.

V usage is TRBV2 and J usage is TRBJ1-1; possibly TRBD1 for D (6 bases). Germline-derived CDR1 and CDR2 are SNHLY and FYNNEI. Deletions cut 5 bases from V and 4 bases from J, with 11 bases between. This CDR3 region has 13 residues. CDR3 residues: CASSLTGPTEAFF. The CDR3 bases are TGTGCCAGCAGTCTCACAGGGCCCACTGAAGCTTTCTTT. The full variable domain, completed using reference TRBV2 and TRBJ1-1, is EPEVTQTPSHQVTQMGQEVILRCVPISNHLYFYWYRQILGQKVEFLVSFYNNEISEKSEIFDDQFSVERPDGSNFTLKIRSTKLEDSAMYFCASSLTGPTEAFFGQGTRLTVV.

This clone was seen just once. The CDR3 sequence: CASSIPFAGVRAEAFF. The CDR3 DNA sequence: TGTGCCAGTAGTATCCCCTTTGCAGGGGTGAGGGCTGAAGCTTTCTTT. This chain links TRBV19 with TRBJ1-1, with D possibly TRBD1 on 6 matching bases. CDR1 LNHDA and CDR2 SQIVND come from the germline V gene (reference sequence). V lost 3 bases, J lost 6 bases, and 20 bases lay in between. This CDR3 is built from 16 residues.

This clone appeared a few times. The same CDR3 also results from other DNA sequences found in this sample. The rearrangement uses TRBV11-3 and TRBJ1-1; D not resolved. Germline V lookup: CDR1 SGHNT, CDR2 YENEEA. This CDR3 region has 11 residues. The V and J ends lost 3 bases and 6 bases respectively, with 5 bases between them. CDR3 DNA sequence: TGTGCCAGCAGCTTGGGAGCTGAAGCTTTCTTT. Its protein is CASSLGAEAFF.

The gene calls are TRBV7-3 and TRBJ2-7; possibly TRBD2 for D (5 bases). From germline, CDR1 is SGHTA and CDR2 FQGTGA. This CDR3 contains 14 residues. Between the trimmed V and J ends, which lost 1 base and 0 bases, there was a span of 7 bases. The CDR3 loop is CASSLIRDSYEQYF. The CDR3 DNA is TGTGCCAGCAGCTTAATACGGGACTCCTACGAGCAGTACTTC.

The chain links TRBV6-5 to TRBJ1-1; D uncertain. This CDR3 region has 12 residues. CDR1 and CDR2 (germline): MNHEY, SVGAGI. Trimming stripped 8 bases from V and 6 bases from J, with 13 bases between. The DNA for the CDR3 is TGTGCCAGCGGACGACCCGGGGCTGAAGCTTTCTTT. It codes for CASGRPGAEAFF.

This chain connects TRBV5-6 to TRBJ1-1, with 7 bases that match TRBD1. V gave up 0 bases and J gave up 3 bases; unmatched junction bases: 2. The CDR3 contains 14 residues. Germline lookup yields CDR1 SGHDT and CDR2 YYEEEE. DNA of the CDR3: TGTGCCAGCAGCTTGGGACAGGGATACACTGAAGCTTTCTTT. Protein: CASSLGQGYTEAFF.

V is TRBV15 and J is TRBJ2-5; possible D gene TRBD2, 5 bases. Germline-derived CDR1 and CDR2 are LNHNV and YYDKDF (reference sequence). The V end lost 3 bases, the J end lost 4 bases, and 15 bases lay between the germline ends. The CDR3 sequence is 15 residues long. The DNA of the CDR3 is TGTGCCACCAGCAGGGCTAGAGGGCCCCCAGAGACCCAGTACTTC. This sequence encodes CATSRARGPPETQYF.